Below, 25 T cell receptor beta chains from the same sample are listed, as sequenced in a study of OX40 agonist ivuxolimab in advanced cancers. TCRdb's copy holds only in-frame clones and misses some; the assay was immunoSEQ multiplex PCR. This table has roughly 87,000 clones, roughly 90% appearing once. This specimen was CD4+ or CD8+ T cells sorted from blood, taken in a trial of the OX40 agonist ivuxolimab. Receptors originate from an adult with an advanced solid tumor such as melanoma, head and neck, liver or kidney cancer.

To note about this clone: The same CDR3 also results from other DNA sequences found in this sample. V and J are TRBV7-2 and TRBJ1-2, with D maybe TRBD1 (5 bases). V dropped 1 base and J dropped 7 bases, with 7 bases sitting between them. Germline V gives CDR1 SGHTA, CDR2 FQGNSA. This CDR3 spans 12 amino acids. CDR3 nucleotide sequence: TGTGCCAGCAGCTTAGGAGGGGTTGGCTACACCTTC. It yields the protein CASSLGGVGYTF.

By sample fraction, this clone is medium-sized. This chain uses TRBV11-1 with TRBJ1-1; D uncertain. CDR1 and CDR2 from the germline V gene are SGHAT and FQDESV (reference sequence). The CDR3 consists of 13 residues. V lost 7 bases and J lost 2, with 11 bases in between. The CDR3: CASTLYANTEAFF. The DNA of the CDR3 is TGTGCCAGCACCCTTTATGCAAACACTGAAGCTTTCTTT. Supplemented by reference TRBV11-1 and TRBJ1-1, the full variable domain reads EAEVAQSPRYKITEKSQAVAFWCDPISGHATLYWYRQILGQGPELLVQFQDESVVDDSQLPKDRFSAERLKGVDSTLKIQPAELGDSAMYLCASTLYANTEAFFGQGTRLTVV.

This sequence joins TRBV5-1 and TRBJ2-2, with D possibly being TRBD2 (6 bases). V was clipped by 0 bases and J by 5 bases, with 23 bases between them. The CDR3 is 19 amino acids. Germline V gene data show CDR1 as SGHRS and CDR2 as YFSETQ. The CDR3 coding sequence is TGCGCCAGCAGCTTGGTACCAGGATCGGCGGAGGAGGGGACCGGGGAGCTGTTTTTT. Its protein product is CASSLVPGSAEEGTGELFF.

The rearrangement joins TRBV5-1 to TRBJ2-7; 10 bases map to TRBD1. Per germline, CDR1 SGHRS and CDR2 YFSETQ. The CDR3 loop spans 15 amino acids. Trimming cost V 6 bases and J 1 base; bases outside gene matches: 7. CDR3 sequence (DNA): TGCGCCAGCACGCTGAGACAGGGGGCTTCCTACGAGCAGTACTTC. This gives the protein CASTLRQGASYEQYF.

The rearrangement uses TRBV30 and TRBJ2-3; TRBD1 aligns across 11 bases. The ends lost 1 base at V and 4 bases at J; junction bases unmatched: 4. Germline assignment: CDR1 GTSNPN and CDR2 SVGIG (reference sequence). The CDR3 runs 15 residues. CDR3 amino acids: CAWSGRGQGADTQYF. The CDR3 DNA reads TGTGCCTGGAGTGGTAGGGGACAGGGGGCAGATACGCAGTATTTT.

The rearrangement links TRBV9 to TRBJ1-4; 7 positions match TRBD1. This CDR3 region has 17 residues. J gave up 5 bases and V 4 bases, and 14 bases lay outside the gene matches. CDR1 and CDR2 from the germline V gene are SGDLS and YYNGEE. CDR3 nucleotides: TGTGCCAGCAGCTTAAACCCCTCGGGGACAGAGAATGAAAAACTGTTTTTT. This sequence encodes CASSLNPSGTENEKLFF.

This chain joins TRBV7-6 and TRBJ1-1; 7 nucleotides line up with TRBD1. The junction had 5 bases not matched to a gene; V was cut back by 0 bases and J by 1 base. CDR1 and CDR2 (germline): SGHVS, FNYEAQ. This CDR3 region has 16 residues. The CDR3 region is CASSLAWGTENTEAFF. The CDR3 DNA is TGTGCCAGCAGCTTAGCGTGGGGGACAGAGAACACTGAAGCTTTCTTT. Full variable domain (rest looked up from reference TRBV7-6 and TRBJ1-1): GAGVSQSPRYKVTKRGQDVALRCDPISGHVSLYWYRQALGQGPEFLTYFNYEAQQDKSGLPNDRFSAERPEGSISTLTIQRTEQRDSAMYRCASSLAWGTENTEAFFGQGTRLTVV.

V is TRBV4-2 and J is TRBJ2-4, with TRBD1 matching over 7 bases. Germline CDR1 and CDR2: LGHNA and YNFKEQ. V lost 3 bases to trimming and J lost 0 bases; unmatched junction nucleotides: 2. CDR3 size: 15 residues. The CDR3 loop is CASSHTGVAKNIQYF. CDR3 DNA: TGTGCCAGCAGCCATACAGGGGTAGCCAAAAACATTCAGTACTTC.

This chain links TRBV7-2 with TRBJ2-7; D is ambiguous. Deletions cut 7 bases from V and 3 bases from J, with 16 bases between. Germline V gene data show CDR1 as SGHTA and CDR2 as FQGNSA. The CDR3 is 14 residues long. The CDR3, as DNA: TGTGCCAGCACCACCTTTAGCTTAGGCTACGAGCAGTACTTC. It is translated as CASTTFSLGYEQYF.

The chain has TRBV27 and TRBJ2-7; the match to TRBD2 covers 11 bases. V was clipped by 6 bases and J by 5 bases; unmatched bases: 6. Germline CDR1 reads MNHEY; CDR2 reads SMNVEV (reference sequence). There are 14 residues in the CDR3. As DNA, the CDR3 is TGTGCCAGCAGACCGGGACTAGCGGTCCACGAGCAGTACTTC. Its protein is CASRPGLAVHEQYF.

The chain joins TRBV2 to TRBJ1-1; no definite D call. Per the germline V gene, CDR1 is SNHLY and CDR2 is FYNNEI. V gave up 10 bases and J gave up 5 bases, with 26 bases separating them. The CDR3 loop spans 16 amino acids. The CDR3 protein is CATGLEKAGSSTEAFF. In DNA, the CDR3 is TGTGCCACAGGACTCGAAAAAGCAGGTTCGTCTACTGAAGCTTTCTTT.

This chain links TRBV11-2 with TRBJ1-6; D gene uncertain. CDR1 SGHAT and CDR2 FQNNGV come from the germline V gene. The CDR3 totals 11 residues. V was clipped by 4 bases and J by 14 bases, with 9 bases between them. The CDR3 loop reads CASSYLGALHF. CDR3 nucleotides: TGTGCCAGCAGCTACCTGGGCGCCCTCCACTTT.

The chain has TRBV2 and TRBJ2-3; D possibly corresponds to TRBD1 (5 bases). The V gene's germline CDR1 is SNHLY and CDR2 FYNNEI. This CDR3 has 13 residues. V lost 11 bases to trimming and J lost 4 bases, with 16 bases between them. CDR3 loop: CALQGEVADTQYF. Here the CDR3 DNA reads TGTGCCCTGCAGGGCGAGGTCGCAGATACGCAGTATTTT.

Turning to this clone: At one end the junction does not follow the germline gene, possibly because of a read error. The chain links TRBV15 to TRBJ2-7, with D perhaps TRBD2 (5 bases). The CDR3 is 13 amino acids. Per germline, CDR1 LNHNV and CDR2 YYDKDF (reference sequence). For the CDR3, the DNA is TGTGCCACCAGCAGAGATCGGGCTGCCGGGGTGCACTTC. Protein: CATSRDRAAGVHF.

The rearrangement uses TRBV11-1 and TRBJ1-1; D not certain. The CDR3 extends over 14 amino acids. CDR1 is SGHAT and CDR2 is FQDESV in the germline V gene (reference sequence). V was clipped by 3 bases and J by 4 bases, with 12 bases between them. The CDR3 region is CASSLNPVGTEAFF. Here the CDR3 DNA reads TGTGCCAGCAGCTTGAACCCTGTGGGCACTGAAGCTTTCTTT.

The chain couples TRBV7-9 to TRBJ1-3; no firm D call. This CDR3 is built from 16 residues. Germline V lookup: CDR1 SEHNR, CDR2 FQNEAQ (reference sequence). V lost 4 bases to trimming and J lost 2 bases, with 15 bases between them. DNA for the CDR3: TGTGCCAGCAGCTCGACGGACGCGGGGACTGGAAACACCATATATTTT. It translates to CASSSTDAGTGNTIYF.

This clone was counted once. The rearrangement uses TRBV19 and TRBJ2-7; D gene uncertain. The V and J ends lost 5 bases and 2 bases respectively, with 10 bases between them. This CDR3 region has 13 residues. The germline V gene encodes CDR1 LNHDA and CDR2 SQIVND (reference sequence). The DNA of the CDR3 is TGTGCCAGTAGTTTCGCAAAAACCTACGAGCAGTACTTC. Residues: CASSFAKTYEQYF.

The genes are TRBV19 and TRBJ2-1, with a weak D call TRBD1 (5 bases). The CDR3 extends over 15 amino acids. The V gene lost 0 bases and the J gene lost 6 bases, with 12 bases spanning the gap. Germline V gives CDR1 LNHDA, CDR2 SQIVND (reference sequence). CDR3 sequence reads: CASSIDREGVNEQFF. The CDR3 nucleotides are TGTGCCAGTAGTATAGACAGGGAAGGGGTCAATGAGCAGTTCTTC.

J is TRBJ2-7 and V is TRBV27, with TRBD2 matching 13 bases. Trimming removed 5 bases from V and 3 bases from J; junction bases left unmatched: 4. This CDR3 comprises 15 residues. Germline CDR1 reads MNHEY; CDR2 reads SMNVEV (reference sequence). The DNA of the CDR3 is TGTGCCAGCAGTCTGTGGACTAGCGGGAGCTACGAGCAGTACTTC. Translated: CASSLWTSGSYEQYF.

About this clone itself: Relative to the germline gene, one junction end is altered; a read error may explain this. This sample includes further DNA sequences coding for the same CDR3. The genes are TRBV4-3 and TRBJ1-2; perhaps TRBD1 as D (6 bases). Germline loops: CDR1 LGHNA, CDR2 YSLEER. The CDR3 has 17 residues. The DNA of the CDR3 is TGCGCCAGCAGCCCCCCGGGGGCTTCTGCTGGGACCTATGGCTATACCTTC. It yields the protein CASSPPGASAGTYGYTF.

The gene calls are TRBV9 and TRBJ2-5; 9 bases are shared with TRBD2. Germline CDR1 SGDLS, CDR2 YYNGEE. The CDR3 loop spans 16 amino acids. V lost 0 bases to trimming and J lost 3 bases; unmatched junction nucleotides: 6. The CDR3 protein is CASSVEDSGGEETQYF. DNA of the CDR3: TGTGCCAGCAGCGTAGAAGATAGCGGGGGCGAAGAGACCCAGTACTTC.

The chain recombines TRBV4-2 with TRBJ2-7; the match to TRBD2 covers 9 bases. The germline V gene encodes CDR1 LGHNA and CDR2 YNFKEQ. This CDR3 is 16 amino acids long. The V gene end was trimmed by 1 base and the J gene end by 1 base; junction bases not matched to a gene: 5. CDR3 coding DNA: TGTGCCAGCAGCCAAGTCGGCGGGGGGGAGTCCTACGAGCAGTACTTC. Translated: CASSQVGGGESYEQYF.

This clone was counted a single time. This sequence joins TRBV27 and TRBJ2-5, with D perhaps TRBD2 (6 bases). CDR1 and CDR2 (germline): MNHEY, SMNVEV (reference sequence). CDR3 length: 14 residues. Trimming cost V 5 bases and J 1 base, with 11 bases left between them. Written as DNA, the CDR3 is TGTGCCAGCAGTCTAGGAGCGGGCCAAGAGACCCAGTACTTC. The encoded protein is CASSLGAGQETQYF.

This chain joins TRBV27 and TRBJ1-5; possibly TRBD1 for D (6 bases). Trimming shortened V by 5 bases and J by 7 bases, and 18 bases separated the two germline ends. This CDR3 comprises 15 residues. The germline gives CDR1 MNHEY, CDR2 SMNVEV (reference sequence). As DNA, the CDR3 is TGTGCCAGCAGTCCCACTAGGGGGGTAGGCCAGCCCCAGCATTTT. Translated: CASSPTRGVGQPQHF.

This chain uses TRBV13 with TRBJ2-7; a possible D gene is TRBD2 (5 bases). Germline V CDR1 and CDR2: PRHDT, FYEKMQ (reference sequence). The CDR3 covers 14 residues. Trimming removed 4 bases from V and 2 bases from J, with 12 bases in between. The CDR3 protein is CASSSARGPYEQYF. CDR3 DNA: TGTGCCAGCAGCTCGGCGCGCGGGCCCTACGAGCAGTACTTC.